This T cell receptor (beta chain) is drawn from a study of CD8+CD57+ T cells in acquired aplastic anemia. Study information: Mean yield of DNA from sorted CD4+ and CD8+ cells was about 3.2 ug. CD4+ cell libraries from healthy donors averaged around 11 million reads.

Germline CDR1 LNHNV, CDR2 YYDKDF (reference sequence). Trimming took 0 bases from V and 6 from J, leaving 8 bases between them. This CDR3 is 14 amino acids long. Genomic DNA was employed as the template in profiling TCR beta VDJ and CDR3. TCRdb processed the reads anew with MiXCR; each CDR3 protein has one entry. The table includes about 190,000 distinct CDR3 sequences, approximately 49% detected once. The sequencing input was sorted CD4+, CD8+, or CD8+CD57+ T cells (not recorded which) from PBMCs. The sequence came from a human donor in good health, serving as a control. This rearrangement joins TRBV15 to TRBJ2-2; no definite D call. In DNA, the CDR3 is TGTGCCACCAGCAGAGATGGTGGGGCCGGGGAGCTGTTTTTT. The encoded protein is CATSRDGGAGELFF.